This T cell receptor (beta chain) was profiled in a study of T cells in Graves' hyperthyroidism and ophthalmopathy. This clonotype has a handful of counts. From RNA transcripts, TCR beta CDR3 regions were amplified. HTBI primers were employed in a first-round RT-PCR of the TCR CDR3. In TCRdb, the multiplex PCR reads were re-called with MiXCR into one record per CDR3 protein. The repertoire holds hundreds of thousands of distinct CDR3 sequences, with around 15% as singletons. V shed 6 bases and J shed 5 bases, with 13 bases lying between them. CDR3 size: 13 residues. Germline CDR1 LNHDA, CDR2 SQIVND (reference sequence).

The TCR was taken from a woman aged 40 to 49 with Graves' hyperthyroidism. The specimen was blood. The chain links TRBV19 to TRBJ2-5; TRBD1 or TRBD2 may be the D gene (5 bases each). CDR3 region: CASSTLGEETQYF. CDR3 nucleotide sequence: TGTGCCAGTAGCACTCTAGGGGAGGAGACCCAGTACTTC.